This TCR beta chain comes out of a study of early T cells in non-severe SARS-CoV-2 infection. The TCR library protocol was used to attach unique molecular identifiers. These identifiers were attached to individual cDNA molecules. TCRdb re-called the 5' RACE reads with MiXCR, one entry per CDR3 protein. This sample has some 80,000 distinct CDR3 sequences, with around 12% found just once. This CDR3 comprises 16 residues. CDR1 is DFQATT, CDR2 SNEGSKA, per germline (reference sequence). J lost 5 bases, V lost 0 bases, and 11 bases had no gene match. This clonotype was observed a few times. This receptor was identified in an adult who was a healthcare worker with PCR-confirmed SARS-CoV-2 infection or an uninfected control (not recorded which). The donor label of this sample is uncertain. The specimen was whole blood, collected at baseline. The V gene is TRBV20-1, the J gene TRBJ2-7; 9 positions agree with TRBD1. CDR3 sequence: CSARDRITQGAHEQYF. CDR3 nucleotide sequence: TGCAGTGCTAGAGATCGGATAACACAGGGGGCGCACGAGCAGTACTTC.